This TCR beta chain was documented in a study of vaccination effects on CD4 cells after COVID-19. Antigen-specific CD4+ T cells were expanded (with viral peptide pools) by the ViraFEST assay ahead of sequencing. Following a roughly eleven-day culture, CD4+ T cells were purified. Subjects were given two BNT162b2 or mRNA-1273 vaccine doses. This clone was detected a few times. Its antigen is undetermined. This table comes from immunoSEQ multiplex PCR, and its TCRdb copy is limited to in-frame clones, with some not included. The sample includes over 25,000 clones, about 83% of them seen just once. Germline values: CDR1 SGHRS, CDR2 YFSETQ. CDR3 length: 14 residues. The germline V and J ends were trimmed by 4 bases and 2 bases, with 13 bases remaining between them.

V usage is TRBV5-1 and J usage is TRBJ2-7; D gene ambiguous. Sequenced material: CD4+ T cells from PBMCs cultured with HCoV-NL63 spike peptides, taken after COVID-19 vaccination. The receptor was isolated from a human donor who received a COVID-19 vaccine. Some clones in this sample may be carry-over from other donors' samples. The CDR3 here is CASSRTGLPYEQYV. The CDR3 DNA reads TGCGCCAGCAGCCGTACTGGGCTACCCTACGAGCAGTACGTC.